Below, one T cell receptor beta chain is given with its context. The CDR3 loop spans 15 amino acids. CDR1 MGHRA and CDR2 YSYEKL come from the germline V gene. Trimming left V 4 bases short and J 12 bases short, with 22 bases between. Per the original data handling: Using reference gene primer amplification, nucleated cell counts were estimated. Assay: immunoSEQ multiplex PCR; the TCRdb copy retains only in-frame clones and omits some. Clone size and V and J calls were adopted from that table, with D and trimming inferred from the DNA. There are about 220,000 clones in the sample; about four fifths occur only once, and over 2.5% lies in the top ten. This sample is part of a study of blood T cell repertoires in COVID-19. Background on the study: From T cells, B-cell-depleted T cells, or PBMCs came the material, which was cDNA or gDNA.

This clonotype was sampled from a woman between 25 and 40 years old who had recovered from COVID-19. Sequenced: peripheral blood. The genes are TRBV4-1 and TRBJ2-4, with a tentative D call TRBD1 (6 bases). The CDR3 DNA reads TGCGCCAGCAGCCTAGAACAGGGCGCGTCGGTTGCTCAGTACTTC. Translated: CASSLEQGASVAQYF.